These 6 T cell receptor beta chains came from one sample sequenced in a study of CD8+ T cells in alopecia areata. Once RNA had been extracted, it was reverse transcribed into cDNA to act as the sequencing template. Clones were read by immunoSEQ multiplex PCR, and TCRdb kept only the in-frame ones, dropping some. This sample carries roughly 250,000 clones, around 64% of them seen once, and the ten largest clones take 0.9% to 0.95%. Documented treatment: oral pan-JAK inhibitor, 5-10 mg twice daily. The sample was CD4+ T cells sorted from blood, taken around week 54, from a patient treated with tofacitinib. The receptor source for this set is a human donor with alopecia areata.

This chain links TRBV4-3 with TRBJ2-5; D is unresolved. The germline V and J ends were trimmed by 8 bases and 11 bases, with 15 bases remaining between them. Germline V lookup: CDR1 LGHNA, CDR2 YSLEER. The CDR3 is 11 amino acids. The CDR3 region is CASGPMRPQYF. CDR3 coding DNA: TGCGCCAGCGGACCAATGAGGCCTCAGTACTTC.

CDR3 in amino acids: CASSTGSWGGADTQYF. The CDR3 DNA reads as TGCGCCAGCAGCACTGGGTCATGGGGGGGCGCAGATACGCAGTATTTT. V is TRBV5-1 and J is TRBJ2-3; weak D call: TRBD2 (7 bases). V was shortened by 4 bases and J by 4 bases, with 19 bases between the two germline ends. The CDR3 is made up of 16 amino acids. Germline loops: CDR1 SGHRS, CDR2 YFSETQ.

This clone was counted a few times. The V gene is TRBV4-2, the J gene TRBJ2-7; D unclear. The CDR3 has 13 amino acids. V lost 2 bases and J lost 6, with 11 bases in between. The germline CDR1 and CDR2 sequences are LGHNA and YNFKEQ. The CDR3 loop reads CASSQPLDSEQYF. DNA for the CDR3: TGTGCCAGCAGCCAACCGCTAGATAGCGAGCAGTACTTC.

The chain carries TRBV5-1 and TRBJ2-7; 10 nucleotides line up with TRBD1. The CDR3 loop spans 12 amino acids. Per the germline V gene, CDR1 is SGHRS and CDR2 is YFSETQ. V lost 9 bases, J lost 9 bases, and 9 bases stayed unmatched. In DNA, the CDR3 is TGCGCCATCCCGACAGGGGGCTCCGGGCAGTACTTC. Translating gives CAIPTGGSGQYF.

The sample holds a few counts of this clone. This chain connects TRBV11-2 to TRBJ2-1, with D possibly matching TRBD1 (6 bases). The CDR3 is 12 residues long. V was cut by 6 bases and J by 10 bases, with 13 bases left in between. CDR1 and CDR2 from the germline V gene are SGHAT and FQNNGV. Here the CDR3 reads CASSSQGWEQFF. CDR3 sequence (DNA): TGTGCCAGCAGTTCACAGGGATGGGAGCAGTTCTTC.

The chain uses TRBV14 and TRBJ2-5; TRBD1 is a possible D gene (5 bases). The CDR3 loop spans 13 amino acids. Trimming removed 3 bases from V and 4 bases from J, with 9 bases in between. CDR1 is SGHDN and CDR2 is FVKESK in the germline V gene. The CDR3 bases are TGTGCCAGCAGCCAGGCAGGGCGAGAGACCCAGTACTTC. As protein: CASSQAGRETQYF.